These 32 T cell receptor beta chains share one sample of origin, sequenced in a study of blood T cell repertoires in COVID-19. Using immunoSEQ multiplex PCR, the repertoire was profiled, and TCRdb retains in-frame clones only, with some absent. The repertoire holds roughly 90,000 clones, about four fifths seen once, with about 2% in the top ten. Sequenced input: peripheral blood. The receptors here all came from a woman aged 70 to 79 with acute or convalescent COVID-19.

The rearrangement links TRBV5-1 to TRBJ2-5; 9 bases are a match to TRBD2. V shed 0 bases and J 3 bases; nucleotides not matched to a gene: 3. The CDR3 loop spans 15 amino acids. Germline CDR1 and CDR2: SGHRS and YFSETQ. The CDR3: CASSLGASGEETQYF. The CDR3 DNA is TGCGCCAGCAGCTTGGGTGCTAGCGGGGAAGAGACCCAGTACTTC.

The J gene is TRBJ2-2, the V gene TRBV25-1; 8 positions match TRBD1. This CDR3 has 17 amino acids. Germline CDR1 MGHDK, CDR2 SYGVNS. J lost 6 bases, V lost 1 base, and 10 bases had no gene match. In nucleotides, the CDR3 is TGTGCCAGCAGTGAATTAGGCGGCCAGGGGGCTGCCGGGGAGCTGTTTTTT. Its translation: CASSELGGQGAAGELFF.

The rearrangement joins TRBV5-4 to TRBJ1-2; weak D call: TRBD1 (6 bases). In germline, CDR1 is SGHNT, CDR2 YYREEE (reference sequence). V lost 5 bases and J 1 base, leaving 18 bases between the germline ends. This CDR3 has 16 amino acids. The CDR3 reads CASRDQTGAINYGYTF. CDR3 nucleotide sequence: TGTGCCAGCAGGGATCAGACAGGAGCCATTAACTATGGCTACACCTTC.

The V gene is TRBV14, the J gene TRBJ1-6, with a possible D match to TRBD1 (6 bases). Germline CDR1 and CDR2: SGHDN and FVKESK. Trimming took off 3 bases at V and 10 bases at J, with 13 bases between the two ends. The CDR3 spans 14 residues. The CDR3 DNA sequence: TGTGCCAGCAGCCACAGGGGAGTCTTATCACCCCTCCACTTT. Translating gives CASSHRGVLSPLHF.

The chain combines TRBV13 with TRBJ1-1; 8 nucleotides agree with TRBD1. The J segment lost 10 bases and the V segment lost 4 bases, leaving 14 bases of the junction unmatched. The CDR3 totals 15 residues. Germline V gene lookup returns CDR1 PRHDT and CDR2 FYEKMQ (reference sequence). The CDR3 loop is CASSWAHRGTGGAFF. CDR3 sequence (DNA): TGTGCCAGCAGCTGGGCACACAGGGGGACGGGCGGAGCTTTCTTT.

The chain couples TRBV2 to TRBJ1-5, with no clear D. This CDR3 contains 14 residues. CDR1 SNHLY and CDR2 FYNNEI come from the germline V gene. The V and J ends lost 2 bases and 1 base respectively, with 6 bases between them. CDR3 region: CASSEYRSNQPQHF. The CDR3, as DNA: TGTGCCAGCAGTGAATATAGAAGCAATCAGCCCCAGCATTTT.

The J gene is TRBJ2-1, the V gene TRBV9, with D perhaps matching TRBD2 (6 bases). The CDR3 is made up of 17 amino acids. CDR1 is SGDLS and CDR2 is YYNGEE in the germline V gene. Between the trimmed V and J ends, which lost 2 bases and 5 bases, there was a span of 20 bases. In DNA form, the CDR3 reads TGTGCCAGCAGCGTGGGCGGGAATAAAGGTGGGAACAATGAGCAGTTCTTC. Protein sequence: CASSVGGNKGGNNEQFF.

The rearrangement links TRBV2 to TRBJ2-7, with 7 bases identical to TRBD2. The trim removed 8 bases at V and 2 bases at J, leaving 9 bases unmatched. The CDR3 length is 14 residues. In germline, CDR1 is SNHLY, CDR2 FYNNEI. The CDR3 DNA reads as TGTGCCAGCTTGGGCCAGCGGGGTACCTACGAGCAGTACTTC. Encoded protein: CASLGQRGTYEQYF.

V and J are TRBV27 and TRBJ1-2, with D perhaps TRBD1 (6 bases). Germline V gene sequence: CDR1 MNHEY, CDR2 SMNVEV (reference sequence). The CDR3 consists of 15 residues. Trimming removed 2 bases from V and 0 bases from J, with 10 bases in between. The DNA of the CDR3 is TGTGCCAGCAGTTTAGAGGGGGAGCCTAACTATGGCTACACCTTC. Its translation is CASSLEGEPNYGYTF.

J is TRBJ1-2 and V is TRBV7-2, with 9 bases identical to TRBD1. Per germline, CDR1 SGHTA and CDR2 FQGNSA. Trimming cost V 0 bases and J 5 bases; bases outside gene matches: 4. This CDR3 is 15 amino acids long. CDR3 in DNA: TGTGCCAGCAGCTTAGCGGGGACAGGGCTTTATGGCTACACCTTC. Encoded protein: CASSLAGTGLYGYTF. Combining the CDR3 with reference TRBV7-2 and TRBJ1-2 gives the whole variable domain GAGVSQSPSNKVTEKGKDVELRCDPISGHTALYWYRQSLGQGLEFLIYFQGNSAPDKSGLPSDRFSAERTGGSVSTLTIQRTQQEDSAVYLCASSLAGTGLYGYTFGSGTRLTVV.

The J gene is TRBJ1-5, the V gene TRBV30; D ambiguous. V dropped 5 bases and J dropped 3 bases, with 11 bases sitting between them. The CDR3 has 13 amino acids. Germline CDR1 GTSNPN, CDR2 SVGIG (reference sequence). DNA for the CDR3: TGTGCCTGGCTTCAGTGCCCCAATCAGCCCCAGCATTTT. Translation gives CAWLQCPNQPQHF. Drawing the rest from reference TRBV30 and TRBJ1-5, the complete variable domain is SQTIHQWPATLVQPVGSPLSLECTVEGTSNPNLYWYRQAAGRGLQLLFYSVGIGQISSEVPQNLSASRPQDRQFILSSKKLLLSDSGFYLCAWLQCPNQPQHFGDGTRLSIL.

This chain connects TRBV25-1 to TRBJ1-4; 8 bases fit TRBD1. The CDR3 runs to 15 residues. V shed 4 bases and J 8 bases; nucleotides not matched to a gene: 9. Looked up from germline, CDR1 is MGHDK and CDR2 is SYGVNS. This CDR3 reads CASSVAGGEREKLFF. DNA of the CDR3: TGTGCCAGCAGTGTAGCAGGGGGCGAGAGAGAAAAACTGTTTTTT.

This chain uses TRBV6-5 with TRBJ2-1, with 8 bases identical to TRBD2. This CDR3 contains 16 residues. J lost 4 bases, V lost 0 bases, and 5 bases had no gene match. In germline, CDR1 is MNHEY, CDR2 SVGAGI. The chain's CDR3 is CASSYSRGGRYNEQFF. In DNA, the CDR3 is TGTGCCAGCAGTTACTCCCGGGGGGGAAGGTACAATGAGCAGTTCTTC.

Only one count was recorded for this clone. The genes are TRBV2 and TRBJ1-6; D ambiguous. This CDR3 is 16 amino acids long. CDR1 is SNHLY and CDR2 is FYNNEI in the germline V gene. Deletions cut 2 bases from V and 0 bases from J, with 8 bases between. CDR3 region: CASSEPRSSYNSPLHF. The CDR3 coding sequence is TGTGCCAGCAGTGAACCGCGGAGCTCCTATAATTCACCCCTCCACTTT.

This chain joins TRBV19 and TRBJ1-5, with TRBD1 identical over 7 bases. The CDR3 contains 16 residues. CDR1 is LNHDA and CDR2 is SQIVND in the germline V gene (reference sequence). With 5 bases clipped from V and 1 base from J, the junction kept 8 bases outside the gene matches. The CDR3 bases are TGTGCCAGTAGTCGGGGACAGCCGGGGAGCAATCAGCCCCAGCATTTT. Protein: CASSRGQPGSNQPQHF. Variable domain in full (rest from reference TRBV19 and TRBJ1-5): DGGITQSPKYLFRKEGQNVTLSCEQNLNHDAMYWYRQDPGQGLRLIYYSQIVNDFQKGDIAEGYSVSREKKESFPLTVTSAQKNPTAFYLCASSRGQPGSNQPQHFGDGTRLSIL.

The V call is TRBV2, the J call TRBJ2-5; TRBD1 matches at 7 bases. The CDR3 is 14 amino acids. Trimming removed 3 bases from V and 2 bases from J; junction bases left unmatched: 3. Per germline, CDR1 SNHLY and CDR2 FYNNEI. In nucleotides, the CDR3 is TGTGCCAGCAGTGACCCGGGACAGCAAGAGACCCAGTACTTC. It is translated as CASSDPGQQETQYF.

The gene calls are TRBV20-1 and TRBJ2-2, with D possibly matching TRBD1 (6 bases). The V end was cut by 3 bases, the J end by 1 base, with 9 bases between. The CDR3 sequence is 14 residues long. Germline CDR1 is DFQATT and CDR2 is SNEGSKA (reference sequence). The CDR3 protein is CSASGQKNTGELFF. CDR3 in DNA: TGCAGTGCTAGTGGACAGAAGAACACCGGGGAGCTGTTTTTT.

CDR3 sequence: CASSFPGQGSRLFF. For the CDR3, the DNA is TGCGCCAGCAGCTTCCCGGGACAGGGTTCGAGGCTGTTTTTT. The chain is built from TRBV5-1 and TRBJ1-4; 9 bases fit TRBD1. V lost 2 bases to trimming and J lost 14 bases; unmatched junction nucleotides: 10. CDR3 length equals 14 residues. The germline CDR1 and CDR2 sequences are SGHRS and YFSETQ.

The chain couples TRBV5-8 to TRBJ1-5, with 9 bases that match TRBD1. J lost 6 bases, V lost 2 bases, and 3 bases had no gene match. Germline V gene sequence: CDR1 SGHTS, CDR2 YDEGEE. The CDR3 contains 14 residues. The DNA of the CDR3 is TGTGCCAGCAGCTTACGGGACAGGGTTCAGCCCCAGCATTTT. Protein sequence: CASSLRDRVQPQHF.

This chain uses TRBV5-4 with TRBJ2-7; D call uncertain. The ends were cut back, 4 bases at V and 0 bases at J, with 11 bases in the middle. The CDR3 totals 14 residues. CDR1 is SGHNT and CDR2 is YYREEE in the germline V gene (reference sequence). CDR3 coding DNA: TGTGCCAGCAGCCTGGACCGGAGCTCCTACGAGCAGTACTTC. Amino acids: CASSLDRSSYEQYF.

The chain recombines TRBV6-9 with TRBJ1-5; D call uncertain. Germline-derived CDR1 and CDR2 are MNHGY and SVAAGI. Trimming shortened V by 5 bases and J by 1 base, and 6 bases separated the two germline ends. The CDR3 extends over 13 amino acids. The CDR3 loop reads CASSDTSNQPQHF. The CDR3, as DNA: TGTGCCAGCAGTGACACCAGCAATCAGCCCCAGCATTTT.

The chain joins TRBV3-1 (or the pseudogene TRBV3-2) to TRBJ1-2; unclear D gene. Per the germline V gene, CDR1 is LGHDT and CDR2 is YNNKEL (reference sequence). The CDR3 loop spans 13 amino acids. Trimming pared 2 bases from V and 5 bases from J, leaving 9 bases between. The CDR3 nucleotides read TGTGCCAGCAGCCAATTCAGTGATTATGGCTACACCTTC. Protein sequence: CASSQFSDYGYTF.

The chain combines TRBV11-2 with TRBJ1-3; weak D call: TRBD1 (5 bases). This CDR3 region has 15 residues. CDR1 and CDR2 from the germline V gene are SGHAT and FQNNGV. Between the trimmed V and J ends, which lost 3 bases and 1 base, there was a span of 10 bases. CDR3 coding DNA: TGTGCCAGCAGCTTTTCAGGGAATTCTGGAAACACCATATATTTT. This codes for CASSFSGNSGNTIYF.

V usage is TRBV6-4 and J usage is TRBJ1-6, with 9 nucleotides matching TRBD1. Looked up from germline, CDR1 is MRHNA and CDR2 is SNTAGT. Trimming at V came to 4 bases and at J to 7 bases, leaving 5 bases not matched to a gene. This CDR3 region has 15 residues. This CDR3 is CASSATGGLNSPLHF. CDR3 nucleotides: TGTGCCAGCAGTGCGACAGGGGGATTAAATTCACCCCTCCACTTT.

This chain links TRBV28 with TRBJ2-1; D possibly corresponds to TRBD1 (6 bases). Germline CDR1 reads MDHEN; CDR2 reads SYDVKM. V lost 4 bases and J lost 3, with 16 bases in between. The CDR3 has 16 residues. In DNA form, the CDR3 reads TGTGCCAGCAGTTCCTTGGACAGCAAGAACTACAATGAGCAGTTCTTC. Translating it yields CASSSLDSKNYNEQFF.

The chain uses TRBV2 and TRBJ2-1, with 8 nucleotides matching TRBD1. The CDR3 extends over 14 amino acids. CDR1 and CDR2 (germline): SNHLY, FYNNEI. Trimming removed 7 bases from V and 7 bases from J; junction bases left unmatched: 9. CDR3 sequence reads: CASKIRGPSNEQFF. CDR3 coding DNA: TGTGCCAGCAAAATCAGGGGGCCGTCGAATGAGCAGTTCTTC.

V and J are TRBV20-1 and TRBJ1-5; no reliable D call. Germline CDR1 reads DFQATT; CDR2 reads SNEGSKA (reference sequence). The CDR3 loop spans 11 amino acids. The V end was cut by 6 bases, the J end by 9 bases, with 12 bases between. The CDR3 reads CSAGGLRPQHF. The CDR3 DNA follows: TGCAGTGCCGGAGGGTTAAGGCCCCAGCATTTT.

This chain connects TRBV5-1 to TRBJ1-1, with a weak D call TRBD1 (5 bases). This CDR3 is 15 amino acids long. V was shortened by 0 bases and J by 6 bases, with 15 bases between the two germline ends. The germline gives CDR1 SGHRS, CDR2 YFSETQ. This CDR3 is CASSLVGGRVPEAFF. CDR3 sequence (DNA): TGCGCCAGCAGCTTGGTGGGGGGTAGGGTCCCTGAAGCTTTCTTT.

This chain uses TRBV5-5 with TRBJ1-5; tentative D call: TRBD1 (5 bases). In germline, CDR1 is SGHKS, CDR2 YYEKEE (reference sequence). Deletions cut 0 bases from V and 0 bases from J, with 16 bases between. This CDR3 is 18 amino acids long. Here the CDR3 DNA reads TGTGCCAGCAGCTTGGCCGTAGGGGTCAGCTATAGCAATCAGCCCCAGCATTTT. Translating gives CASSLAVGVSYSNQPQHF.

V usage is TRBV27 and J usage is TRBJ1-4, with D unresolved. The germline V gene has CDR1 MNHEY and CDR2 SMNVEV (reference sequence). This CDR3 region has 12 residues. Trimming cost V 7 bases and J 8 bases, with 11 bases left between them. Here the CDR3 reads CASTGVGEKLFF. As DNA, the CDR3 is TGTGCCAGCACCGGGGTTGGAGAAAAACTGTTTTTT.

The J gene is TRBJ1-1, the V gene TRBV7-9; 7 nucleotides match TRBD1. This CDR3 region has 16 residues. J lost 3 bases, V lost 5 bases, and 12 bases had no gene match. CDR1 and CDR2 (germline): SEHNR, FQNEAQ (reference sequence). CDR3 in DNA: TGTGCCAGCAGCCCTCCGGGACAGCGGGGGCACACTGAAGCTTTCTTT. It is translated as CASSPPGQRGHTEAFF. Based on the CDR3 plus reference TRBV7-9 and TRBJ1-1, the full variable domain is DTGVSQNPRHKITKRGQNVTFRCDPISEHNRLYWYRQTLGQGPEFLTYFQNEAQLEKSRLLSDRFSAERPKGSFSTLEIQRTEQGDSAMYLCASSPPGQRGHTEAFFGQGTRLTVV.

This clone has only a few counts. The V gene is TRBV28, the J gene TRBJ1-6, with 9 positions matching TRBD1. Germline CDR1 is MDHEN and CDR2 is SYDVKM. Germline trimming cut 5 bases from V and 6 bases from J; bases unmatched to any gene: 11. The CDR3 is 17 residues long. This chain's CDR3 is CASSPPGTGFSNSPLHF. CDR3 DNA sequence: TGTGCCAGCAGTCCACCCGGGACAGGGTTCAGTAATTCACCCCTCCACTTT.